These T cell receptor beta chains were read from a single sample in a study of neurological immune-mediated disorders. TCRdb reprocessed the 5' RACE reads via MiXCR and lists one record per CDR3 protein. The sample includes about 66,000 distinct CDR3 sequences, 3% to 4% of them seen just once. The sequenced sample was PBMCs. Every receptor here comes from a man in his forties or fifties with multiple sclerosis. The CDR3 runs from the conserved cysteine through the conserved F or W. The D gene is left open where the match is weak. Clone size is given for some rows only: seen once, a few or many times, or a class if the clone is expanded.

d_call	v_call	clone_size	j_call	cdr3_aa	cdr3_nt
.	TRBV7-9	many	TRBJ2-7	CASRAIFRGLRDEQYF	TGTGCCAGCAGGGCCATTTTCAGGGGTCTCCGCGACGAGCAGTACTTC
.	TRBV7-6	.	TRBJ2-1	CASRASDNEQFF	TGTGCCAGCAGAGCGTCGGACAATGAGCAGTTCTTC
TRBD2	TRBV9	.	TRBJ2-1	CASSVNPASGASYEQFF	TGTGCCAGCAGCGTTAATCCTGCGAGCGGGGCATCCTACGAGCAGTTCTTC
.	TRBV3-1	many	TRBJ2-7	CASSQDIKREQYF	TGTGCCAGCAGCCAAGATATAAAGCGCGAGCAGTACTTC
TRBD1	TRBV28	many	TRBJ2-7	CASSAYRGSYEQYF	TGTGCCAGCAGTGCCTACAGGGGCTCTTACGAGCAGTACTTC
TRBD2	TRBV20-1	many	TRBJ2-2	CSAARSGSTGELFF	TGCAGTGCTGCCCGTAGCGGGAGTACCGGGGAGCTGTTTTTT
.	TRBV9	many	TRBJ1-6	CASSVEVNSPLHF	TGTGCCAGCAGCGTAGAAGTGAATTCACCCCTCCACTTT
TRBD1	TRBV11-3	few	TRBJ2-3	CASSPRGQSRDTQYF	TGTGCCAGCAGCCCCAGGGGACAGAGCCGCGATACGCAGTATTTT
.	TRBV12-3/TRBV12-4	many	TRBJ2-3	CASSPGPPSTDTQYF	TGTGCCAGCAGTCCCGGACCTCCCAGTACAGATACGCAGTATTTT
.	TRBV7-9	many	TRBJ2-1	CASSLLEEQFF	TGTGCCAGCAGCCTCCTTGAGGAGCAGTTCTTC
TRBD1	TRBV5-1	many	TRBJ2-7	CASSKDRVKDEQYF	TGCGCCAGCAGTAAGGACAGGGTCAAAGACGAGCAGTACTTC
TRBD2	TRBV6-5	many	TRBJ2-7	CASSLAGGREQYF	TGTGCCAGCAGCCTAGCGGGGGGCCGGGAGCAGTACTTC
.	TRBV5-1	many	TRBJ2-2	CASSLEQLGTGELFF	TGCGCCAGCAGCTTGGAACAGCTCGGCACCGGGGAGCTGTTTTTT
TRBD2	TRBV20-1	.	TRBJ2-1	CSARAAGSYNEQFF	TGCAGTGCTAGGGCAGCGGGATCCTACAATGAGCAGTTCTTC
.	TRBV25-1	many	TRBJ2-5	CASSWDTSQGTQYF	TGTGCCAGCAGCTGGGACACTTCTCAAGGGACCCAGTACTTC
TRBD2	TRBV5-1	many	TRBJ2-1	CASSLGGLAVRENEQFF	TGCGCCAGCAGCTTGGGGGGACTAGCGGTAAGAGAGAATGAGCAGTTCTTC
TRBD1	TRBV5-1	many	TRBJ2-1	CASSLAPGQGAHYNEQFF	TGCGCCAGCAGCTTGGCCCCGGGACAGGGGGCTCACTACAATGAGCAGTTCTTC
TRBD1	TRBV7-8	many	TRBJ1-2	CASSLERGLGYGYTF	TGTGCCAGCAGCTTAGAGAGGGGGCTAGGCTATGGCTACACCTTC
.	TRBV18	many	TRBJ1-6	CASSPRAPDSPLHF	TGTGCCAGCTCACCCCGGGCACCGGATTCACCCCTCCACTTT
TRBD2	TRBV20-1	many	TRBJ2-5	CSASSLAGARETQYF	TGCAGTGCTAGTTCGTTAGCGGGAGCGCGGGAGACCCAGTACTTC
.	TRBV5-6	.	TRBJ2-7	CDSSKRRYEQYF	TGTGACAGCAGCAAAAGGCGCTACGAGCAGTACTTC
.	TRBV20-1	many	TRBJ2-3	CSASEPATDTQYF	TGCAGTGCTAGTGAGCCGGCAACAGATACGCAGTATTTT